This section outlines one T cell receptor (beta chain) sequence together with its context. The clone's antigen remains unknown. Base qualities are not recorded, but no much larger clone differs from it by a single base. The data originate from a study of blood T cell repertoires in COVID-19 (dated by TCRdb to the early 2020s). About the investigation overall: Samples from collaborators originated in the United States, Italy and Spain and spanned both the acute and convalescent phases of COVID-19. The material from the prospective study consisted of cDNA or gDNA derived from T cells, B-cell-depleted T cells, or PBMCs. The dataset comprised deeply sampled blood TCRbeta repertoires from subjects exposed to, actively infected with, or recovered from COVID-19. The repertoires were released in a freely available public database meant as a resource for research on the immune response to SARS-CoV-2. Samples were obtained from the ongoing ImmuneRACE study (first 160 participants) and from over 1,000 subjects provided by 6 global collaborators. The sample metadata nearly always contained a de-identified subject ID, COVID-19 status, age in years and sex. HLA class I and class II types, where available, came from metadata supplied by the sample provider rather than from assay-based typing.

The collaborating institutions used their own protocols to collect whole blood in K2EDTA tubes. For TCRbeta analysis, collaborators shipped samples in one of three forms: frozen whole blood, isolated PBMCs, or DNA extracted from either of those sample types. Findings and caveats that apply to the study as a whole: The amount of clinical and demographic metadata varied by source and participant and was provided uncurated.

TCRbeta CDR3 regions were amplified from genomic DNA by means of the immunoSEQ Assay, a bias-controlled multiplex PCR. The authors' pipeline ran thus. The number of nucleated cells in each sample was estimated from the amplification of reference gene primers within the assay. To quantify the absolute abundance of each unique TCRbeta CDR3 rearrangement, sequence reads were collapsed and filtered. For each sample, productive Simpson clonality was calculated as the square root of Simpson's diversity index over productive rearrangements. TCRdb took over this immuneACCESS table, retaining in-frame rearrangements with V and J assigned. Such tables are incomplete; in checked studies, under half of the missing clones stem from an unresolved V gene, and the remainder is unexplained. The V and J calls and clone size are taken from that table; D and trimming were inferred from the DNA. The sample table contains around 100,000 clones; only one count was recorded for almost 80% of them. Together, the top ten hold roughly 31% of the sample.

Inclusive of the bounding cysteine and phenylalanine, the CDR3 is 14 residues long. Of all the DNA, just the CDR3 is kept, 42 bases in frame from base 1. V is pared back by 6 bases and J by 13 bases, with 19 bases lying between the germline termini. The germline V gene encodes CDR1 ENHRY and CDR2 SYGVKD. This receptor was obtained from a man between 65 and 85 years old with active or convalescent COVID-19. Sequencing used peripheral blood. The chain employs TRBV10-3 and TRBJ1-6; the D gene is perhaps TRBD1, from 5 matching bases. The CDR3 is CAIREGADQGPLHF. The nucleotide sequence reads as follows: TGTGCCATCAGAGAAGGGGCAGACCAAGGCCCCCTCCACTTT.